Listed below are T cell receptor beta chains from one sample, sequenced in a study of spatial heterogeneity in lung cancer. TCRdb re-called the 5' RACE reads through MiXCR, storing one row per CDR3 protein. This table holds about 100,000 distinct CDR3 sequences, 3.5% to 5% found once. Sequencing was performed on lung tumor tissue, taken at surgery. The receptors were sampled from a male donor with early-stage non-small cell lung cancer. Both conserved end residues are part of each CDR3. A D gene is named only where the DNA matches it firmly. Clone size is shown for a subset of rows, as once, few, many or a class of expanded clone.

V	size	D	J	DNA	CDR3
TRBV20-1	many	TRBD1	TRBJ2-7	TGCAGTGCTAGAGATGGGACAGGTTCTTCCTACGAGCAGTACTTC	CSARDGTGSSYEQYF
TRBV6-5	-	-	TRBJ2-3	TGTGCCAGCAGTTACGCACAGGCTAGCACAGATACGCAGTATTTT	CASSYAQASTDTQYF
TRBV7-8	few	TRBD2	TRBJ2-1	TGTGCCAGCAGCTCCCCTAGCGGCAATGAGCAGTTCTTC	CASSSPSGNEQFF
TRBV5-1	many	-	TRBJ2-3	TGCGCCAGCAGCGGGGCTATGCAGGGGCTCACAGATACGCAGTATTTT	CASSGAMQGLTDTQYF
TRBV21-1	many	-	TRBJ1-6	TGTGCCAGCAGCAAAGGGAGAAGGGGACCCCTCCACTTT	CASSKGRRGPLHF
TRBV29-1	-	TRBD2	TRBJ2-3	TGCAGCGCCCGCCCCAGACTAGCCGGCACAGATACGCAGTATTTT	CSARPRLAGTDTQYF
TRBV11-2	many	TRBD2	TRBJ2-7	TGTGCCAGCAGCACCATTGGTTCTAGCGGCCCCTACGAGCAGTACTTC	CASSTIGSSGPYEQYF
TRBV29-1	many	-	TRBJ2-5	TGCAGCGTTGAAGATCTTACCGCAGATAAAGGTTTGGAGACCCAGTACTTC	CSVEDLTADKGLETQYF
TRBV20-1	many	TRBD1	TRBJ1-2	TGCAGTGCTGGGACAGGGAGGGATGGCTACACCTTC	CSAGTGRDGYTF
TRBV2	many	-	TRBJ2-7	TGTGCCAGCAGTGTTCGGTACGAGCAGTACTTC	CASSVRYEQYF
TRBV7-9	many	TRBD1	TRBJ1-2	TGTGCCAGCAGCCCGACAGGGAATGGCTATGGCTACACCTTC	CASSPTGNGYGYTF
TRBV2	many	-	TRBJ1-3	TGTGCCAGCAGTTTTACGACAGGAGGAAACACCATATATTTT	CASSFTTGGNTIYF
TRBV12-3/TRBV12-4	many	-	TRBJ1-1	TGTGCCAGCAGTAGTTCCCAGGGCACTGAAGCTTTCTTT	CASSSSQGTEAFF
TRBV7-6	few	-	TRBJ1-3	TGTGCCAGCAGCTTTGGGCGGACCTCTGGAAACACCATATATTTT	CASSFGRTSGNTIYF
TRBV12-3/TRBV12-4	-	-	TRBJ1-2	TGTGCCAGCACTGAAGACTTGGGAGCAAGCTATGGCTACACCTTC	CASTEDLGASYGYTF
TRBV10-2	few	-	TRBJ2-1	TGCGCCAGCAGTGATCATATCCGGGCAGCCAACAATGAGCAGTTCTTC	CASSDHIRAANNEQFF
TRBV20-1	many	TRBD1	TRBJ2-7	TGCAGTGCTAGAGAGGGGACAGGGGGCTACGAGCAGTACTTC	CSAREGTGGYEQYF
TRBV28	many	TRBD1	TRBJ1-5	TGTGCCAGCAGTTTAAGAGGACAGGGACATAGCAATCAGCCCCAGCATTTT	CASSLRGQGHSNQPQHF
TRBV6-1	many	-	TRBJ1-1	TGTGCCACCTGCTGGGGGAACACTGAAGCTTTCTTT	CATCWGNTEAFF
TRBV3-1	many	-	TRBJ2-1	TGTGCCAGCAGCCAACCGGCTAGCCATGGCAATGAGCAGTTCTTC	CASSQPASHGNEQFF
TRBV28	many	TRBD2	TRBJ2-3	TGTGCCAGCAGTTTTGTAGCGGGGAGGGATACGCAGTATTTT	CASSFVAGRDTQYF
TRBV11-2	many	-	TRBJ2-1	TGTGCCAGCAGCTTAGTATCTGGCTACAATGAGCAGTTCTTC	CASSLVSGYNEQFF
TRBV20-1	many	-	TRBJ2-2	TGCAGTGCTAGGAGACCCGACACCGGGGAGCTGTTTTTT	CSARRPDTGELFF
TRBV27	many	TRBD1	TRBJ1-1	TGTGCCAGCAGTTCCGCTTGGACAGGGGACACTGAAGCTTTCTTT	CASSSAWTGDTEAFF
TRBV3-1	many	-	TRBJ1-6	TGTGCCAGCAGGTTAGGGATTAATTCACCCCTCCACTTT	CASRLGINSPLHF
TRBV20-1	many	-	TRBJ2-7	TGCAGTGCTAAGACAGACTTGCCAACCTACGAGCAGTACTTC	CSAKTDLPTYEQYF
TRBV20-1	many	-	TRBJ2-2	TGCAGTGCTAGAGATACTCGGGGGCCCGGGGAGCTGTTTTTT	CSARDTRGPGELFF
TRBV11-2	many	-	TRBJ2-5	TGTGCCAGCAGCCCTGGGACGGGGTTTGAGACCCAGTACTTC	CASSPGTGFETQYF
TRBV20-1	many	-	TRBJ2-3	TGCAGTGCTAGAGTCTCCACAGATACGCAGTATTTT	CSARVSTDTQYF
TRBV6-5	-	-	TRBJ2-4	TGTGCCAGCAGTTACGTGCCCCCCTCGGAAAACATTCAGTACTTC	CASSYVPPSENIQYF
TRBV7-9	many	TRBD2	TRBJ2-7	TGTGCCAGCAGCTTAGGTCGGTTGGGGAGCGGGAGTCGGTACGAGCAGTACTTC	CASSLGRLGSGSRYEQYF
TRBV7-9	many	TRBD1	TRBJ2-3	TGTGCCAGCAGCGCTGGGGACAGTAGCACAGATACGCAGTATTTT	CASSAGDSSTDTQYF
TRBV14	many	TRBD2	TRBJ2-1	TGTGCCAGCAGCCTATCAAGCGGGAGGCGCAATGAGCAGTTCTTC	CASSLSSGRRNEQFF
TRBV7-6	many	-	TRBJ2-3	TGTGCCAGCAGCTTGGTGGCGGCAACTCAGTATTTT	CASSLVAATQYF
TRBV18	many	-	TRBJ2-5	TGTGCCAGCTCACTTAGCAACCAAGAGACCCAGTACTTC	CASSLSNQETQYF
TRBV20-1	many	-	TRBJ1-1	TGCAGTCTCATGAAGGTTAACACTGAAGCTTTCTTT	CSLMKVNTEAFF
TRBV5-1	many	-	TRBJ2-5	TGCGCCAGCAGCTTGGGTCGGACCACTGAGACCCAGTACTTC	CASSLGRTTETQYF
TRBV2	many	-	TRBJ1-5	TGTGCCAGCAGTGGACTGCCAGGACAAGACAATCAGCCCCAGCATTTT	CASSGLPGQDNQPQHF
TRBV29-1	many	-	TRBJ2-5	TGCAGCGTTGTATCCTACCGGAGTCAAGAGACCCAGTACTTC	CSVVSYRSQETQYF